A single count supports the clone carrying this T cell receptor (beta chain). This sample is drawn from a study of technical replicates of blood from a handful of donors. Per the germline V gene, CDR1 is SGDLS and CDR2 is YYNGEE. Trimming cost V 4 bases and J 0 bases, with 8 bases left between them. The length of the CDR3 is 14 residues. Profiling relied on immunoSEQ multiplex PCR, and the TCRdb table lists in-frame clones only, not all of them. The sample holds roughly 81,000 clones, 86% seen once. The source is a human donor in good health. Some clones in this sample may be carry-over from other donors' samples. Sequenced: PBMCs. The chain employs TRBV9 and TRBJ1-5; no reliable D call. The CDR3 coding sequence is TGTGCCAGCAGCTTCAGCGATAGCAATCAGCCCCAGCATTTT. As protein: CASSFSDSNQPQHF.